This passage covers 5 T cell receptor beta chains from one sample sequenced in a study of response to subunit inactivated influenza vaccine. Using its own MiXCR run on the RT-PCR reads, TCRdb lists one record per CDR3 protein. The table has around 570,000 distinct CDR3 sequences, 11% seen once; the top ten hold 11%. The same specimen was also included in a second study, on T cells expressing NK-cell markers. As that report states: TCR beta cDNA was made by 5'RACE template switching with UMIs.

The material sequenced was PBMCs from blood, taken on the day of vaccination. These receptors came from a man aged 50 or older who received an inactivated influenza vaccine.

This clonotype was seen more than once but under ten times. The rearrangement joins TRBV29-1 to TRBJ2-1; D is perhaps TRBD1 or TRBD2 (7 bases each). The length of the CDR3 is 14 residues. Germline CDR1 and CDR2: SQVTM and ANQGSEA. This chain's CDR3 is CSAGGGQSYNEQFF. The DNA of the CDR3 is TGCAGTGCAGGGGGGGGACAGTCCTACAATGAGCAGTTCTTC.

This clonotype was found a few times. The rearrangement uses TRBV28 and TRBJ2-7; the D gene is possibly TRBD2 (5 bases). CDR1 and CDR2 (germline): MDHEN, SYDVKM. V shed 2 bases and J shed 2 bases, with 13 bases lying between them. The CDR3 runs 15 residues. The chain's CDR3 is CASSLQGKRAYEQYF. CDR3 DNA sequence: TGTGCCAGCAGTTTACAAGGGAAGAGGGCCTACGAGCAGTACTTC.

The V call is TRBV12-3 or TRBV12-4, the J call TRBJ2-1, with TRBD1 matching over 10 bases. The CDR3 is 14 amino acids. Germline trimming cut 6 bases from V and 7 bases from J; bases unmatched to any gene: 6. Here the CDR3 DNA reads TGTGCCAGCAGGGGGACAGGGGCGGGGAATGAGCAGTTCTTC. Translating gives CASRGTGAGNEQFF.

This clonotype showed up just a few times. The V and J genes are TRBV10-3 and TRBJ2-5, with D possibly matching TRBD1 (6 bases). The germline V and J ends were trimmed by 0 bases and 5 bases, with 13 bases remaining between them. The V gene's germline CDR1 is ENHRY and CDR2 SYGVKD. This CDR3 comprises 15 residues. The CDR3 nucleotides read TGTGCCATCAGTGAGTCTGGCAGGGGCGCGGAGACCCAGTACTTC. Translation: CAISESGRGAETQYF.

The sample holds many counts of this clonotype. The chain uses TRBV15 and TRBJ1-4; D is ambiguous. Germline V gene data show CDR1 as LNHNV and CDR2 as YYDKDF (reference sequence). The V gene lost 0 bases and the J gene lost 10 bases, with 9 bases spanning the gap. The CDR3 extends over 13 amino acids. CDR3 bases: TGTGCCACCAGCAGAGATGTGGGAGGAAAACTGTTTTTT. Translated: CATSRDVGGKLFF.